Listed here are 27 T cell receptor beta chains from one sample, sequenced in a study of shared clonotypes between healthy human individuals. The method was immunoSEQ multiplex PCR; TCRdb's version includes in-frame clones alone and lacks a portion of them. Here the sample spans 2 million to 2.5 million clones, 90% to 95% being singletons. The specimen was naive CD4+ T cells from PBMCs. The sample's subset: CD45RA+ positively selected. These receptors came from a man between 18 and 35 years old in good health. Some clones in this sample may be carry-over from other donors' samples.

The chain is built from TRBV21-1 and TRBJ2-1; TRBD2, as called in the table, went unchecked against the DNA. TRBV21-1 is an annotated pseudogene. This CDR3 is 16 amino acids long. The CDR3 loop is CASSKGPSSTYNEQFF. DNA for the CDR3: TGTGCCAGCAGCAAAGGTCCCTCGTCGACTTACAATGAGCAGTTCTTC.

The rearrangement joins TRBV9 to TRBJ2-1; 9 nucleotides match TRBD2. J gave up 8 bases and V 3 bases, and 6 bases lay outside the gene matches. CDR3 length: 14 residues. Germline CDR1 SGDLS, CDR2 YYNGEE. CDR3 region: CASSGGLAIDEQFF. In DNA, the CDR3 is TGTGCCAGCAGCGGGGGACTAGCTATAGATGAGCAGTTCTTC.

V gene TRBV5-1 combines with J gene TRBJ1-2; D gene unclear. The CDR3 contains 13 residues. V lost 4 bases and J 0 bases, leaving 7 bases between the germline ends. Germline V gives CDR1 SGHRS, CDR2 YFSETQ. The DNA for the CDR3 is TGCGCCAGCAGCCGTCGGACTAACTATGGCTACACCTTC. It encodes CASSRRTNYGYTF.

As to this clone: The same CDR3 can be traced to other DNA sequences in this sample. V and J are TRBV15 and TRBJ2-3; D gene uncertain. Looked up from germline, CDR1 is LNHNV and CDR2 is YYDKDF (reference sequence). The V end lost 0 bases, the J end lost 6 bases, and 7 bases lay between the germline ends. The CDR3 is 13 residues long. CDR3 coding DNA: TGTGCCACCAGCAGAGATCCCACGGATACGCAGTATTTT. It translates to CATSRDPTDTQYF.

The chain couples TRBV28 to TRBJ1-1; TRBD1 might be the D (5 bases). CDR1 is MDHEN and CDR2 is SYDVKM in the germline V gene. Trimming cost V 4 bases and J 1 base, with 19 bases left between them. The CDR3 loop spans 17 amino acids. The CDR3 region is CASSSPRDPGRNTEAFF. The CDR3 coding sequence is TGTGCCAGCAGTTCCCCCAGGGATCCCGGACGGAACACTGAAGCTTTCTTT.

The gene calls are TRBV27 and TRBJ2-1, with 10 bases aligning to TRBD2. The CDR3 loop spans 16 amino acids. The V gene end was trimmed by 4 bases and the J gene end by 10 bases; junction bases not matched to a gene: 13. CDR1 and CDR2 (germline): MNHEY, SMNVEV (reference sequence). Here the CDR3 reads CASSSTRLAGRREQFF. For the CDR3, the DNA is TGTGCCAGCAGTTCGACGAGACTAGCGGGCCGACGGGAGCAGTTCTTC.

J is TRBJ2-7 and V is TRBV7-3; D is possibly TRBD2 (6 bases). V was pared by 5 bases and J by 3 bases, with 11 bases between. The germline V gene has CDR1 SGHTA and CDR2 FQGTGA. The CDR3 is 13 amino acids. The CDR3 spells CASSLGTGYEQYF. The CDR3 region has the DNA TGTGCCAGCAGCCTAGGGACTGGCTACGAGCAGTACTTC.

The J gene is TRBJ2-3, the V gene TRBV30; TRBD1 or TRBD2 may be the D gene (5 bases each). The V end lost 2 bases, the J end lost 5 bases, and 14 bases lay between the germline ends. CDR1 and CDR2 (germline): GTSNPN, SVGIG (reference sequence). CDR3 length equals 14 residues. The CDR3 here is CAWSRQDGGDTQYF. Written as DNA, the CDR3 is TGTGCCTGGAGTCGTCAGGATGGGGGAGATACGCAGTATTTT.

This rearrangement joins TRBV5-4 to TRBJ2-3; 8 nucleotides match TRBD2. The CDR3 spans 15 residues. Germline V lookup: CDR1 SGHNT, CDR2 YYREEE (reference sequence). Trimming cost V 4 bases and J 0 bases; bases outside gene matches: 4. CDR3 nucleotide sequence: TGTGCCAGCAGCCGACTAGCGTTTAGCACAGATACGCAGTATTTT. Residues: CASSRLAFSTDTQYF.

V is TRBV6-5 and J is TRBJ2-5; TRBD1 matches 8 bases. The last part of the DNA fits TRBJ2-7 better; the J call may be wrong. Germline CDR1 MNHEY, CDR2 SVGAGI. The CDR3 is made up of 12 amino acids. CDR3 DNA: TGTGCCAGCACGGTAACAGGGGGCGAGCAGTACTTC. Its protein product is CASTVTGGEQYF.

V gene TRBV5-4 combines with J gene TRBJ2-5; tentatively, D is TRBD2 (6 bases). Trimming left V 4 bases short and J 5 bases short, with 18 bases between. The germline V gene has CDR1 SGHNT and CDR2 YYREEE (reference sequence). This CDR3 contains 15 residues. The CDR3 loop reads CASSRSDARGETQYF. The CDR3 DNA reads TGTGCCAGCAGCCGATCAGACGCTCGGGGGGAGACCCAGTACTTC.

V usage is TRBV7-2 and J usage is TRBJ1-2; D gene uncertain. The CDR3 has 14 residues. The germline V gene encodes CDR1 SGHTA and CDR2 FQGNSA. The germline V and J ends were trimmed by 0 bases and 4 bases, with 9 bases remaining between them. The CDR3 nucleotides read TGTGCCAGCAGCTTAGCCGCTGGTTTCTATGGCTACACCTTC. This translates into CASSLAAGFYGYTF. The full variable domain, in which reference TRBV7-2 and TRBJ1-2 provide the parts outside the CDR3, is GAGVSQSPSNKVTEKGKDVELRCDPISGHTALYWYRQSLGQGLEFLIYFQGNSAPDKSGLPSDRFSAERTGGSVSTLTIQRTQQEDSAVYLCASSLAAGFYGYTFGSGTRLTVV.

This rearrangement joins TRBV27 to TRBJ2-5; 7 bases fit TRBD1. Trimming took 2 bases from V and 6 from J; bases not matched to a gene: 9. CDR1 and CDR2 (germline): MNHEY, SMNVEV (reference sequence). The CDR3 has 15 residues. The CDR3: CASSLGAGGYQTQYF. The DNA of the CDR3 is TGTGCCAGCAGTTTAGGGGCAGGGGGTTATCAGACCCAGTACTTC.

The chain couples TRBV5-6 to TRBJ2-3; 10 nucleotides agree with TRBD2. The V gene end was trimmed by 2 bases and the J gene end by 4 bases; junction bases not matched to a gene: 4. The CDR3 loop spans 15 amino acids. Germline assignment: CDR1 SGHDT and CDR2 YYEEEE. CDR3 in DNA: TGTGCCAGCAGCTTCGCTAGCGGGAGCTCAGATACGCAGTATTTT. Translation: CASSFASGSSDTQYF.

This chain connects TRBV9 to TRBJ2-5; no firm D call. The CDR3 loop spans 13 amino acids. The germline CDR1 and CDR2 sequences are SGDLS and YYNGEE. V lost 4 bases to trimming and J lost 5 bases, with 12 bases between them. Here the CDR3 DNA reads TGTGCCAGCAGCACTTCACCCTTGGAGACCCAGTACTTC. Translation gives CASSTSPLETQYF.

This chain joins TRBV19 and TRBJ2-1; 10 bases align to TRBD2. Unmatched junction bases numbered 10, after V lost 1 base and J lost 7 bases. Germline V lookup: CDR1 LNHDA, CDR2 SQIVND (reference sequence). The CDR3 runs to 17 residues. The CDR3 DNA reads TGTGCCAGTAGTATAGTTCAGAGCGGGAGGGTCACAAATGAGCAGTTCTTC. Encoded protein: CASSIVQSGRVTNEQFF.

Regarding this clone: Different DNA sequences within this sample yield the same CDR3. The V and J genes are TRBV7-2 and TRBJ2-4, with TRBD2 as a possible D gene (6 bases). Germline values: CDR1 SGHTA, CDR2 FQGNSA. V lost 5 bases, J lost 0 bases, and 11 bases lay in between. The CDR3 covers 15 residues. The CDR3 sequence: CASSLGLLAKNIQYF. In nucleotides, the CDR3 is TGTGCCAGCAGCCTGGGACTCTTAGCCAAAAACATTCAGTACTTC.

This chain links TRBV15 with TRBJ2-3, with 16 bases lining up with TRBD2. The germline gives CDR1 LNHNV, CDR2 YYDKDF (reference sequence). The J segment lost 3 bases and the V segment lost 4 bases, leaving 1 base of the junction unmatched. The CDR3 length is 16 residues. CDR3: CATSKGLAGGTDTQYF. CDR3 DNA: TGTGCCACCAGCAAGGGACTAGCGGGAGGGACAGATACGCAGTATTTT.

The chain is built from TRBV28 and TRBJ2-7; D possibly uses TRBD1 or TRBD2 (5 bases each). CDR3 length: 15 residues. Germline lookup yields CDR1 MDHEN and CDR2 SYDVKM. Trimming removed 5 bases at V and 3 bases at J, with 17 bases between. CDR3 residues: CASSVTGTLIYEQYF. The CDR3 coding sequence is TGTGCCAGCAGTGTCACCGGGACCCTCATCTACGAGCAGTACTTC.

The rearrangement joins TRBV7-3 to TRBJ2-1; maybe TRBD1 (6 bases). The germline V gene has CDR1 SGHTA and CDR2 FQGTGA. CDR3 length equals 17 residues. V lost 5 bases, J lost 0 bases, and 17 bases lay in between. In DNA form, the CDR3 reads TGTGCCAGCAGCCTTTTGGGGGCTACTAGCTCCTACAATGAGCAGTTCTTC. This translates into CASSLLGATSSYNEQFF.

The genes are TRBV6-5 and TRBJ2-3; D tentatively fits TRBD1 or TRBD2 (5 bases each). CDR3 length equals 14 residues. In germline, CDR1 is MNHEY, CDR2 SVGAGI. V was cut by 2 bases and J by 3 bases, with 9 bases left in between. CDR3 loop: CASSYDWGTDTQYF. DNA for the CDR3: TGTGCCAGCAGTTACGATTGGGGGACAGATACGCAGTATTTT.

The CDR3 is CASSKTGPDEQFF. The CDR3 DNA is TGCGCCAGTTCCAAGACAGGGCCCGATGAGCAGTTCTTC. V is TRBV10-1 and J is TRBJ2-1; TRBD1 matches at 7 bases. The CDR3 runs to 13 residues. J was trimmed by 8 bases and V by 9 bases; bases with no gene match: 10. CDR1 is WNHNN and CDR2 is SYGVQD in the germline V gene (reference sequence).

V and J are TRBV11-2 and TRBJ2-1, with 13 bases aligning to TRBD2. The germline V gene has CDR1 SGHAT and CDR2 FQNNGV. The CDR3 covers 16 residues. V lost 5 bases to trimming and J lost 7 bases; unmatched junction nucleotides: 8. The CDR3 DNA is TGTGCCAGCAGCCCAAGGACTAGCGGGAGTATAAATGAGCAGTTCTTC. It specifies CASSPRTSGSINEQFF. Combining the CDR3 with reference TRBV11-2 and TRBJ2-1 gives the whole variable domain EAGVAQSPRYKIIEKRQSVAFWCNPISGHATLYWYQQILGQGPKLLIQFQNNGVVDDSQLPKDRFSAERLKGVDSTLKIQPAKLEDSAVYLCASSPRTSGSINEQFFGPGTRLTVL.

This rearrangement joins TRBV4-2 to TRBJ2-1; TRBD2 matches at 8 bases. Germline CDR1 and CDR2: LGHNA and YNFKEQ. The CDR3 extends over 15 amino acids. The trim removed 4 bases at V and 4 bases at J, leaving 6 bases unmatched. CDR3 sequence reads: CASSLRREAYNEQFF. For the CDR3, the DNA is TGTGCCAGCAGCCTTCGGCGGGAGGCTTACAATGAGCAGTTCTTC.

The chain recombines TRBV5-6 with TRBJ2-5; D ambiguous. The CDR3 covers 16 residues. Germline V gene sequence: CDR1 SGHDT, CDR2 YYEEEE. With 1 base removed from V and 2 bases from J, the gap between germline ends came to 15 bases. The CDR3 DNA sequence: TGTGCCAGCAGCTTGTCTGGGTCGGGTCGACAAGAGACCCAGTACTTC. It translates to CASSLSGSGRQETQYF.

This chain uses TRBV2 with TRBJ2-2; weak D call: TRBD2 (5 bases). Germline V lookup: CDR1 SNHLY, CDR2 FYNNEI. The CDR3 is made up of 15 amino acids. With 3 bases removed from V and 3 bases from J, the gap between germline ends came to 11 bases. CDR3 amino acids: CASSETSGDTGELFF. The CDR3 nucleotides read TGTGCCAGCAGTGAGACTTCCGGGGACACCGGGGAGCTGTTTTTT.

The chain uses TRBV5-1 and TRBJ2-5, with TRBD2 identical over 7 bases. The CDR3 length is 14 residues. The germline V gene encodes CDR1 SGHRS and CDR2 YFSETQ. J was trimmed by 1 base and V by 6 bases; bases with no gene match: 6. The CDR3 DNA follows: TGCGCCAGCACCGTAGCGGGCCCCCAAGAGACCCAGTACTTC. This encodes CASTVAGPQETQYF.